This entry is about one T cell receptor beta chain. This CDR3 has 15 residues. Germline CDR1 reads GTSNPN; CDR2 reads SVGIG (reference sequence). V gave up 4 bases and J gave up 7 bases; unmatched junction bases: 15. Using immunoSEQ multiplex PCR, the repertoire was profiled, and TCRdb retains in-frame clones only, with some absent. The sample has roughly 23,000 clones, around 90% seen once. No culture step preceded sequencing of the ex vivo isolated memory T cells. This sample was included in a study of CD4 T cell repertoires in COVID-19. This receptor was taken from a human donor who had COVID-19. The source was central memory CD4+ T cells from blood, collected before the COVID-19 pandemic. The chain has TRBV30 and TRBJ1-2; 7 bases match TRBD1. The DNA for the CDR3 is TGTGCCTGGACGGAGACAAGCCGGGACAGAGGTGGCTACACCTTC. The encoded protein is CAWTETSRDRGGYTF.